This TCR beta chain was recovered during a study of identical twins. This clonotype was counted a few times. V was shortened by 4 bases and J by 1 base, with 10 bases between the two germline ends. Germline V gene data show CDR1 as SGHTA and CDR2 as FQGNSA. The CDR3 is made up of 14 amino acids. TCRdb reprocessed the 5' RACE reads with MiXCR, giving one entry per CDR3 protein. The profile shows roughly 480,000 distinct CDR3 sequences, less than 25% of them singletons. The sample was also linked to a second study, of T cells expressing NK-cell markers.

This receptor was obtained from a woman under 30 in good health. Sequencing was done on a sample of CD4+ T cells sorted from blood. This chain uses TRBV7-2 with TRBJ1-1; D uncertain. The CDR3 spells CASSYLRRNTEAFF. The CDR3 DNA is TGTGCCAGCAGCTACCTCCGGAGGAACACTGAAGCTTTCTTT.